One sample yielded the 2 T cell receptor beta chains listed below, sequenced in a study of blood T cells in healthy people across ages. A second PCR, run for roughly 7 to 11 cycles, used a sample-barcoded 5' primer plus a J-beta primer mix. MiXCR, applied by TCRdb to the 5' RACE reads, yields one record per CDR3 protein. The sample has 890,000 or so distinct CDR3 sequences; less than 80% are singletons. Sequencing was done on a sample of blood. All receptors derive from a man aged 30 to 45 in good health.

The chain recombines TRBV9 with TRBJ2-5; 11 bases map to TRBD2. Germline assignment: CDR1 SGDLS and CDR2 YYNGEE. After removal of 3 bases from V and 5 bases from J, the junction contained 6 bases not matched to a gene. The CDR3 runs 15 residues. The CDR3 region is CASSGSGGAFETQYF. The CDR3 bases are TGTGCCAGCAGCGGTAGCGGGGGGGCTTTTGAGACCCAGTACTTC.

This chain connects TRBV5-1 to TRBJ1-2, with D possibly TRBD1 on 6 matching bases. The CDR3 sequence is 15 residues long. Germline CDR1 and CDR2: SGHRS and YFSETQ. Trimming stripped 0 bases from V and 10 bases from J, with 19 bases between. In DNA, the CDR3 is TGCGCCAGCAGCTTGGGGGACATTTTACCGTGGGACTACACCTTC. As protein: CASSLGDILPWDYTF.